The source of this TCR beta chain is a study of glioma-infiltrating T cells. Regarding the study as a whole: Non-neoplastic patients had below-expected tissue-blood divergence, while all gliomas exceeded expectation.

The iRepertoire nested amplicon-rescue multiplex PCR amplified TCR alpha and beta CDR3s from RNA. TCRdb reprocessed the multiplex PCR reads via MiXCR and lists one record per CDR3 protein. The table records about 130,000 distinct CDR3 sequences, roughly a quarter of them present only once. This clonotype has more than one count but fewer than ten. Its antigen is not identified. Sequencing was done on a sample of glioma tissue, nonneoplastic brain tissue, or PBMCs (not recorded which). The TCR originated in a human donor with low-grade glioma or glioblastoma, undergoing nonglioma brain surgery, or in good health (not recorded which).

CDR3 DNA sequence: TGTGCCAGCAGTTCCGGACAGCATAGCAATCAGCCCCAGCATTTT. It encodes CASSSGQHSNQPQHF. The rearrangement joins TRBV12-3 or TRBV12-4 to TRBJ1-5, with a weak D call TRBD1 (6 bases). Trimming shortened V by 4 bases and J by 0 bases, and 10 bases separated the two germline ends. This CDR3 has 15 residues.